The T cell receptor (beta chain) under discussion was sequenced for a study of CD8 T cells in Susac syndrome (dated by TCRdb to about 2019). Background on the whole study: The study used repertoire sequencing to test whether antigen drove CD8+ T cell activation and differentiation in Susac syndrome. The study compared CD8+ T cell repertoire clonality among 12 healthy donors, around 14 Susac syndrome patients and around 16 multiple sclerosis patients.

High-throughput TCR beta sequencing profiled peripheral blood CD8+ and CD4+ T cells from healthy donors, Susac syndrome patients and multiple sclerosis patients. Healthy donors were age- and sex-matched controls. Bulk CD8+ and CD4+ T cells were purified by magnetic negative isolation, whereas CD8+ TEMRA cells were enriched by FACS. Blood was drawn into EDTA tubes, processed within 24 hours, and PBMCs were isolated by density gradient centrifugation. PBMCs intended for TCR sequencing were cryopreserved in liquid nitrogen and thawed later in a water bath at 37 degrees C. The sorted or isolated CD4+, CD8+ and CD8+ TEMRA cells had a purity of 90% or higher. For this clonotype: This clone's antigen is unknown. Base qualities are not provided; no much larger clone lies one nucleotide away.

Counted from cysteine to phenylalanine, this CDR3 has 15 amino acids. Of all the DNA, just the CDR3 is kept, 45 bases in frame from base 1. CDR1 and CDR2, per the germline V gene (reference sequence), are LNHDA and SQIVND. From V the trimming removes 3 bases and from J it removes 3 bases, while the gene matches leave 3 bases of the junction unaccounted for. The investigation overall reported the following: The study acknowledged that relatively few individuals were included in the TCR sequencing and HLA analysis.

RNA was extracted with the RNeasy kit and 0.5 to 1 ug was reverse transcribed using random hexamers. The immunoSEQ multiplex PCR assay, which covers 54 Vbeta and 13 Jbeta segments, was used to amplify TCR beta CDR3 regions. Bias from PCR amplification was corrected by using a synthetic template baseline for primer optimization and for computational correction. As for how the authors treated the data: Reads were annotated to V, D and J genes according to IMGT and were analyzed with immunoSEQ Analyzer, with only productive sequences retained. Clonality was computed as one minus Shannon entropy normalized by log2 of the number of productive unique sequences. For each patient and control, public and private clones were evaluated among the 100 most prevalent clones. Susac-specific clones were defined as absent from healthy and MS cohorts, 1052 published viral clones and other ImmuneACCESS disease sequences. TCRdb applied fastp at Q25 and MiXCR to the public reads, then kept only in-frame beta chains. Each entry merges the rows of one CDR3 protein and shows their most common DNA and genes. TCRdb, not the original authors, processed these V and J calls. This sample holds 50,000 to 65,000 distinct CDR3 sequences; 90% to 95% were observed only once. The ten top clones hold 0.15% to 0.25% of the sample.

Recombination connected TRBV19 to TRBJ1-1, with TRBD1 matching 11 junction bases. The sample was CD8+ T cells from PBMCs. This receptor was obtained from a human donor in good health. The CDR3 in this case is CASSIGTGGDTEAFF. Read as DNA, the sequence is TGTGCCAGTAGTATTGGGACAGGGGGGGACACTGAAGCTTTCTTT.